The 18 T cell receptor beta chains listed next were all sequenced from one sample in a study of blood T cell repertoires in COVID-19. Clones were sequenced by immunoSEQ multiplex PCR, and TCRdb holds only the in-frame ones, with some missing. The sample includes 350,000 or so clones, 88% of them seen just once. Input material: PBMCs or T cells enriched from blood (not recorded which). The receptors here all came from a woman under 40 who had been exposed to COVID-19.

The rearrangement uses TRBV3-1 (or the pseudogene TRBV3-2) and TRBJ2-3, with TRBD2 matching over 13 bases. This CDR3 spans 16 amino acids. Germline CDR1 is LGHDT and CDR2 is YNNKEL (reference sequence). V dropped 5 bases and J dropped 3; count of bases not matched to a gene: 5. The CDR3 coding sequence is TGTGCCAGCAGCACGGGACTAGCGGGGCGAACAGATACGCAGTATTTT. This encodes CASSTGLAGRTDTQYF.

The rearrangement links TRBV6-4 to TRBJ2-7, with D hard to call. Trimming shortened V by 8 bases and J by 9 bases, and 35 bases separated the two germline ends. The CDR3 is 18 residues long. The germline gives CDR1 MRHNA, CDR2 SNTAGT. The CDR3 loop is CASDEALTLVSVTYRQYF. CDR3 coding DNA: TGTGCCAGCGATGAGGCCCTAACCCTAGTCTCGGTGACTTACCGGCAGTACTTC.

The genes are TRBV5-1 and TRBJ2-3; D is possibly TRBD2 (6 bases). The germline gives CDR1 SGHRS, CDR2 YFSETQ. This CDR3 is 15 amino acids long. The V and J ends lost 1 base and 1 base respectively, with 10 bases between them. Here the CDR3 reads CASSLLARGTDTQYF. The CDR3 region has the DNA TGCGCCAGCAGCTTGCTAGCGAGGGGCACAGATACGCAGTATTTT.

The CDR3 nucleotides read TGTGCCAGCAGCTTAATAGGGGCCGGGACTAGCTACAATGAGCAGTTCTTC. Residues: CASSLIGAGTSYNEQFF. The rearrangement joins TRBV11-2 to TRBJ2-1; the match to TRBD2 covers 8 bases. Germline loops: CDR1 SGHAT, CDR2 FQNNGV. Unmatched junction bases numbered 9, after V lost 2 bases and J lost 3 bases. The CDR3 is 17 residues long.

The chain is built from TRBV11-2 and TRBJ2-1, with TRBD2 matching over 15 bases. The CDR3 is made up of 16 amino acids. Germline loops: CDR1 SGHAT, CDR2 FQNNGV. J gave up 13 bases and V 8 bases, and 15 bases lay outside the gene matches. The chain's CDR3 is CASAYGPGLAGGNQFF. CDR3 nucleotide sequence: TGTGCCAGCGCTTATGGTCCGGGACTAGCGGGAGGAAATCAGTTCTTC.

The V gene is TRBV28, the J gene TRBJ2-7, with 10 bases matching TRBD1. J gave up 5 bases and V 8 bases, and 6 bases lay outside the gene matches. The CDR3 has 13 residues. Germline V gene lookup returns CDR1 MDHEN and CDR2 SYDVKM. CDR3 bases: TGTGCCAGCCGGATGGGACAGGGGAACGAGCAGTACTTC. Translation: CASRMGQGNEQYF.

This sequence joins TRBV7-6 and TRBJ2-7, with TRBD2 identical over 12 bases. The CDR3 runs 22 residues. V lost 4 bases to trimming and J lost 0 bases; unmatched junction nucleotides: 22. CDR1 and CDR2 (germline): SGHVS, FNYEAQ. The CDR3, as DNA: TGTGCCAGCAGCTCCCGGCCTAGCGGGAGGGCCGGGGTAGACCCCTTCTCCTACGAGCAGTACTTC. Residues: CASSSRPSGRAGVDPFSYEQYF. The full variable domain, with the rest looked up from reference TRBV7-6 and TRBJ2-7, is GAGVSQSPRYKVTKRGQDVALRCDPISGHVSLYWYRQALGQGPEFLTYFNYEAQQDKSGLPNDRFSAERPEGSISTLTIQRTEQRDSAMYRCASSSRPSGRAGVDPFSYEQYFGPGTRLTVT.

The chain recombines TRBV30 with TRBJ2-7, with D possibly TRBD2 on 7 matching bases. The CDR3 is 14 residues long. From germline, CDR1 is GTSNPN and CDR2 SVGIG (reference sequence). V was clipped by 3 bases and J by 3 bases, with 15 bases between them. The CDR3 loop reads CAWRLRGEGYEQYF. DNA for the CDR3: TGTGCCTGGAGGTTGAGGGGGGAGGGCTACGAGCAGTACTTC.

This clone was found once. The J gene is TRBJ2-7, the V gene TRBV28; 11 bases map to TRBD1. This CDR3 region has 15 residues. Germline V CDR1 and CDR2: MDHEN, SYDVKM. The trim removed 4 bases at V and 4 bases at J, leaving 6 bases unmatched. The CDR3 here is CASSSGQGDLYEQYF. DNA for the CDR3: TGTGCCAGCAGTTCGGGACAGGGGGACCTATACGAGCAGTACTTC.

Written as DNA, the CDR3 is TGCGCCAGCAGCTTGGCCCGTGAGCAGTACTTC. Translating it yields CASSLAREQYF. The rearrangement uses TRBV5-1 and TRBJ2-7, with D uncertain. Germline V gene sequence: CDR1 SGHRS, CDR2 YFSETQ. Trimming took 0 bases from V and 7 from J, leaving 5 bases between them. The CDR3 loop spans 11 amino acids.

The chain recombines TRBV6-4 with TRBJ2-3; 14 positions agree with TRBD2. V was pared by 5 bases and J by 2 bases, with 3 bases of the junction left unmatched. Germline V gives CDR1 MRHNA, CDR2 SNTAGT. The CDR3 consists of 16 residues. CDR3 DNA: TGTGCCAGCAGTCCGACTAGCGGGGGGGTCACAGATACGCAGTATTTT. Translating gives CASSPTSGGVTDTQYF.

The chain recombines TRBV11-2 with TRBJ2-1; D is perhaps TRBD2 (6 bases). Germline-derived CDR1 and CDR2 are SGHAT and FQNNGV. Trimming pared 4 bases from V and 0 bases from J, leaving 19 bases between. The CDR3 extends over 18 amino acids. The CDR3 DNA follows: TGTGCCAGCAGCTCCGCGCGGGGTGAGGGAGTCTCCTACAATGAGCAGTTCTTC. It yields the protein CASSSARGEGVSYNEQFF.

CDR3 sequence reads: CASSQGTSGLEQYF. CDR3 bases: TGTGCCAGCAGCCAGGGGACTAGCGGACTTGAGCAGTACTTC. The rearrangement links TRBV7-9 to TRBJ2-7, with TRBD2 identical over 11 bases. Per the germline V gene, CDR1 is SEHNR and CDR2 is FQNEAQ (reference sequence). The CDR3 runs 14 residues. Trimming took 5 bases from V and 7 from J; bases not matched to a gene: 7.

This rearrangement joins TRBV19 to TRBJ1-5; TRBD1 agrees at 7 bases. Germline V lookup: CDR1 LNHDA, CDR2 SQIVND (reference sequence). Trimming at V came to 2 bases and at J to 0 bases, leaving 7 bases not matched to a gene. The CDR3 is made up of 17 amino acids. This chain's CDR3 is CASSINRGGYSNQPQHF. The CDR3 DNA follows: TGTGCCAGTAGTATAAACAGGGGCGGGTATAGCAATCAGCCCCAGCATTTT. Together with reference TRBV19 and TRBJ1-5, the CDR3 gives the full variable domain: DGGITQSPKYLFRKEGQNVTLSCEQNLNHDAMYWYRQDPGQGLRLIYYSQIVNDFQKGDIAEGYSVSREKKESFPLTVTSAQKNPTAFYLCASSINRGGYSNQPQHFGDGTRLSIL.

The chain links TRBV19 to TRBJ1-4, with D possibly being TRBD1 (5 bases). Germline values: CDR1 LNHDA, CDR2 SQIVND (reference sequence). The CDR3 runs to 16 residues. Trimming removed 6 bases from V and 0 bases from J, with 14 bases in between. In DNA, the CDR3 is TGTGCCAGTAGCCCAGGGTTGACAGCAACTAATGAAAAACTGTTTTTT. It is translated as CASSPGLTATNEKLFF.

About this clone itself: The sample has other DNA sequences that encode this CDR3 too. This chain joins TRBV4-1 and TRBJ2-5, with 10 bases lining up with TRBD2. CDR1 MGHRA and CDR2 YSYEKL come from the germline V gene. The V segment lost 3 bases and the J segment 0 bases; nucleotides outside the gene matches: 1. This CDR3 region has 15 residues. CDR3 residues: CASSQGLANQETQYF. In nucleotides, the CDR3 is TGCGCCAGCAGCCAGGGACTAGCGAACCAAGAGACCCAGTACTTC.

This clone was counted once. The rearrangement joins TRBV29-1 to TRBJ1-1, with TRBD1 matching 10 bases. J gave up 1 base and V 0 bases, and 11 bases lay outside the gene matches. The CDR3 is 18 amino acids. The V gene's germline CDR1 is SQVTM and CDR2 ANQGSEA. CDR3 nucleotide sequence: TGCAGCGTTGAAGATTGGGCTGGGACAGGGGTCCCGAACACTGAAGCTTTCTTT. Residues: CSVEDWAGTGVPNTEAFF.

This sequence joins TRBV7-2 and TRBJ1-5; no firm D call. The length of the CDR3 is 14 residues. Per germline, CDR1 SGHTA and CDR2 FQGNSA. V was pared by 2 bases and J by 7 bases, with 12 bases between. CDR3 sequence: CASSLFKFEQPQHF. Written as DNA, the CDR3 is TGTGCCAGCAGCTTATTTAAATTTGAGCAGCCCCAGCATTTT.